The T cell receptor (beta chain) under discussion was sequenced for a study of shared clonotypes between healthy human individuals. The deep-level immunoSEQ assay was used. Each cell subset's genomic DNA was divided evenly among several immunoSEQ plates. Sequencing used immunoSEQ multiplex PCR; TCRdb keeps in-frame clones, though not all of them. The table shows roughly 1,600,000 clones, with less than 99% occurring only once. The authors divided CD4+ cells into CD45RA+ naive and CD45RA-negative memory subsets. Deletions cut 1 base from V and 5 bases from J, with 17 bases between. This CDR3 has 16 amino acids. The germline gives CDR1 GTSNPN, CDR2 SVGIG (reference sequence).

The sequence was obtained from a man aged 25-45 years in good health. J is TRBJ2-2 and V is TRBV30; possible D gene TRBD1, 7 bases. The material sequenced was naive CD4+ T cells sorted from blood. Subset given: CD45RA+ positively selected. The CDR3: CAWSGRSRGATGELFF. In DNA, the CDR3 is TGTGCCTGGAGTGGCCGGAGCAGGGGGGCGACCGGGGAGCTGTTTTTT.